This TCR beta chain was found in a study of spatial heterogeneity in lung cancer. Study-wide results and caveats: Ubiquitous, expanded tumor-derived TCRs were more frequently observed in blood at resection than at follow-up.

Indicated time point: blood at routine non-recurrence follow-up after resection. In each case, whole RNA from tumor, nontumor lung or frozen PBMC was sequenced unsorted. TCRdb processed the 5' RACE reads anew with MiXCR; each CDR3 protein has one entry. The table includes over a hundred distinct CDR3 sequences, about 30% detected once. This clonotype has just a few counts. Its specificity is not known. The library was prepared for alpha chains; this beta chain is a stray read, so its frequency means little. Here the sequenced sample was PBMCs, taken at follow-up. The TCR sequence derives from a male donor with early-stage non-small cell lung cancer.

The CDR3: CASSLGFYEQYF. DNA for the CDR3: TGTGCCAGCAGCCTTGGTTTCTACGAGCAGTACTTC. The chain has TRBV12-3 or TRBV12-4 and TRBJ2-7; D unclear. The V end lost 6 bases, the J end lost 3 bases, and 9 bases lay between the germline ends. The CDR3 consists of 12 residues.